The rows below give T cell receptor beta chains drawn from one sample of a study of shared clonotypes between healthy human individuals. Using immunoSEQ multiplex PCR, the repertoire was profiled, and TCRdb retains in-frame clones only, with some absent. The sample has over a million clones, 75% to 80% seen once; the top ten hold roughly 0.56%. Sequences were obtained from memory CD4+ T cells from PBMCs. The receptors were gathered from a man younger than 35 in good health. Some clones in this sample may be carry-over from other donors' samples. Each CDR3 is given with its conserved first and last residue.

v_gene | CDR3aa
TRBV6-5 | CASSYSHGVEKLFF
TRBV19 | CASSIPGQGYYGYTF
TRBV6-1 | CASSDFTDTQYF
TRBV5-1 | CASRDGVKRTEAFF
TRBV7-3 | CASSAGTARPSSYNEQFF
TRBV15 | CATSREGSSPEAFF
TRBV27 | CASHRATSGIVYEQYF
TRBV7-9 | CASSIGQGGLYF
TRBV12-5 | CASGFVNTEAFF
TRBV1 | CTSSQDPGHSNQPQHF
TRBV30 | CAWSVAGAGSYNEQFF
TRBV2 | CASVLGASTDTQYF
TRBV30 | CAWVPGSGELFF
TRBV6-1 | CASRRQGVTIQYF
TRBV5-1 | CASSLPPRTGSAKNIQYF
TRBV10-2 | CASSDWRSNQPQHF
TRBV15 | CATSRGGSGRGYNEQFF
TRBV11-3 | CASSLEDRDTQYF
TRBV9 | CASSVGLAGAQEQYF
TRBV10-3 | CATARDLQETQYF
TRBV6-1 | CASNQYPGPFYEQYF
TRBV5-5 | CASSLEVWREEAKNIQYF
TRBV5-1 | CASSLSRNTEAFF
TRBV5-8 | CASSLYAGGPDTQYF
TRBV30 | CAWSSPADYTF
TRBV2 | CASRRTRSYEQYF
TRBV5-1 | CASSLQYSTGRSYEQYF